The T cell receptor (beta chain) under discussion was sequenced for a study of blood T cells in healthy people across ages. General study points: With unsorted PBMCs, a conclusive comparison of naive versus antigen-experienced cells was not possible.

Donors were healthy Caucasian individuals from Russia aged about 6 to 90. Every sample yielded at least 6.5 million isolated PBMCs. Sample-barcoded 5' priming and a J-beta primer mix drove a second PCR of roughly 6 to 12 cycles. Template switching added a 12-random-nucleotide identifier to every cDNA molecule. Via MiXCR, TCRdb re-called the 5' RACE reads, giving one row per CDR3 protein. The table lists fewer than 800,000 distinct CDR3 sequences, approximately 30% of them singletons. From germline, CDR1 is LGHNA and CDR2 YNFKEQ. The CDR3 totals 17 residues. After removal of 4 bases from V and 0 bases from J, the junction contained 4 bases not matched to a gene. Ten or more counts support this clonotype. The antigen remains undetermined.

The sample taken for sequencing was blood. This receptor was obtained from a woman over 75 in good health. The rearrangement joins TRBV4-2 to TRBJ2-1; 12 nucleotides agree with TRBD2. The CDR3 DNA reads as TGTGCCAGCAGCCGGACTAGCGGGGCCGGCTCCTACAATGAGCAGTTCTTC. Its protein is CASSRTSGAGSYNEQFF.